This T cell receptor (beta chain) was recorded in a study of blood T cell repertoires in COVID-19. The J segment lost 6 bases and the V segment lost 1 base, leaving 1 base of the junction unmatched. Per germline, CDR1 GTSNPN and CDR2 SVGIG (reference sequence). This CDR3 comprises 12 residues. The protocol was immunoSEQ multiplex PCR, while the TCRdb copy is restricted to in-frame clones and leaves out a portion. Of about 350,000 clones in the sample, roughly 90% were seen once. Those enrolled, adults aged roughly 18 to 100 years, came from about 24 US areas. Within 2 weeks of study entry, exposed participants had contacted a PCR-confirmed or clinician-diagnosed COVID-19 case.

This chain uses TRBV30 with TRBJ2-3; 7 nucleotides line up with TRBD2. This TCR derives from a woman aged 30 to 39 who had been exposed to COVID-19. Sequenced: PBMCs or T cells enriched from blood (not recorded which). The CDR3 loop reads CAWSDSGDTQYF. In nucleotides, the CDR3 is TGTGCCTGGAGTGATAGCGGGGATACGCAGTATTTT.